The next 15 T cell receptor beta chains were all read from a single sample in a study of blood T cell repertoires in COVID-19. Some clones are missing from TCRdb's copy, which holds only in-frame ones; the method was immunoSEQ multiplex PCR. The sample holds some 180,000 clones, around 83% seen once. Sequences were obtained from PBMCs or T cells enriched from blood (not recorded which). The receptors stem from a man aged 35-49 years who had recovered from COVID-19.

Written as DNA, the CDR3 is TGTGCCAGCAGTCCGGGGACAGGGGGAGGAGTGAGCAATCAGCCCCAGCATTTT. Residues: CASSPGTGGGVSNQPQHF. The chain joins TRBV28 to TRBJ1-5; the match to TRBD1 covers 11 bases. The CDR3 has 18 residues. CDR1 and CDR2 (germline): MDHEN, SYDVKM. J was trimmed by 1 base and V by 5 bases; bases with no gene match: 10.

The V gene is TRBV9, the J gene TRBJ2-5; 13 positions match TRBD2. The CDR3 is 16 residues long. Germline CDR1 is SGDLS and CDR2 is YYNGEE. The V segment lost 0 bases and the J segment 3 bases; nucleotides outside the gene matches: 2. The CDR3 region is CASSVVGLAGKETQYF. CDR3 DNA sequence: TGTGCCAGCAGCGTAGTGGGACTAGCGGGAAAAGAGACCCAGTACTTC. The full variable domain, completed using reference TRBV9 and TRBJ2-5, is DSGVTQTPKHLITATGQRVTLRCSPRSGDLSVYWYQQSLDQGLQFLIQYYNGEERAKGNILERFSAQQFPDLHSELNLSSLELGDSALYFCASSVVGLAGKETQYFGPGTRLLVL.

This clone was seen a few times. The V and J genes are TRBV5-4 and TRBJ2-3, with 11 bases lining up with TRBD2. J was trimmed by 0 bases and V by 0 bases; bases with no gene match: 12. This CDR3 is built from 20 residues. Germline V lookup: CDR1 SGHNT, CDR2 YYREEE (reference sequence). Written as DNA, the CDR3 is TGTGCCAGCAGCTTGGGACTAGCGGGGCGCCTACTCTCTAGCACAGATACGCAGTATTTT. Translating it yields CASSLGLAGRLLSSTDTQYF.

This rearrangement joins TRBV5-1 to TRBJ2-3; no clear D. Germline V CDR1 and CDR2: SGHRS, YFSETQ. This CDR3 spans 14 amino acids. V was clipped by 1 base and J by 0 bases, with 6 bases between them. The CDR3 loop reads CASSLPESTDTQYF. DNA for the CDR3: TGCGCCAGCAGCTTGCCAGAAAGCACAGATACGCAGTATTTT.

This clone has only one observation. The genes are TRBV28 and TRBJ2-2; the D is unclear. Trimming cost V 8 bases and J 0 bases, with 16 bases left between them. The CDR3 has 16 amino acids. CDR1 is MDHEN, CDR2 SYDVKM, per germline. In DNA, the CDR3 is TGTGCCAGCTCTCTGGGCCCGGAATCGAACACCGGGGAGCTGTTTTTT. Protein: CASSLGPESNTGELFF.

The chain combines TRBV24-1 with TRBJ2-1; 7 bases fit TRBD1. Per the germline V gene, CDR1 is KGHDR and CDR2 is SFDVKD. The CDR3 is made up of 13 amino acids. V dropped 4 bases and J dropped 8; count of bases not matched to a gene: 4. The CDR3 sequence is CATSEPDRDEQFF. CDR3 sequence (DNA): TGTGCCACCAGTGAACCCGACAGGGATGAGCAGTTCTTC.

V usage is TRBV19 and J usage is TRBJ1-5; D remains ambiguous. CDR3 length: 12 residues. With 10 bases removed from V and 5 bases from J, the gap between germline ends came to 12 bases. Germline values: CDR1 LNHDA, CDR2 SQIVND (reference sequence). CDR3 sequence: CATATPDQPQHF. As DNA, the CDR3 is TGTGCCACCGCGACACCAGATCAGCCCCAGCATTTT.

J is TRBJ1-6 and V is TRBV30, with D hard to call. Looked up from germline, CDR1 is GTSNPN and CDR2 is SVGIG (reference sequence). V shed 2 bases and J shed 7 bases, with 6 bases lying between them. The CDR3 runs 12 residues. CDR3 amino acids: CAWSTGNSPLHF. In DNA form, the CDR3 reads TGTGCCTGGAGTACGGGGAATTCACCCCTCCACTTT.

The chain is built from TRBV7-8 and TRBJ1-1; 9 nucleotides match TRBD1. The germline gives CDR1 SGHVS, CDR2 FQNEAQ. The V gene end was trimmed by 4 bases and the J gene end by 0 bases; junction bases not matched to a gene: 6. This CDR3 has 16 amino acids. The CDR3 nucleotides are TGTGCCAGCAGCTCTACCGGGACAGGGTTGAACACTGAAGCTTTCTTT. As protein: CASSSTGTGLNTEAFF.

The rearrangement links TRBV30 to TRBJ2-6, with D possibly matching TRBD2 (6 bases). This CDR3 has 15 residues. Between the trimmed V and J ends, which lost 6 bases and 2 bases, there was a span of 14 bases. The germline CDR1 and CDR2 sequences are GTSNPN and SVGIG (reference sequence). CDR3 sequence reads: CACVPWGAGANVLTF. In DNA form, the CDR3 reads TGTGCCTGTGTCCCATGGGGGGCTGGGGCCAACGTCCTGACTTTC.

The chain combines TRBV19 with TRBJ1-1; D is perhaps TRBD1 (6 bases). This CDR3 spans 16 amino acids. With 5 bases removed from V and 0 bases from J, the gap between germline ends came to 16 bases. Germline values: CDR1 LNHDA, CDR2 SQIVND (reference sequence). This chain's CDR3 is CASSSGQSTLNTEAFF. The DNA of the CDR3 is TGTGCCAGTAGTTCCGGACAGTCTACCTTGAACACTGAAGCTTTCTTT.

This chain connects TRBV6-5 to TRBJ1-3; D ambiguous. The germline CDR1 and CDR2 sequences are MNHEY and SVGAGI. The CDR3 contains 15 residues. The germline V and J ends were trimmed by 5 bases and 0 bases, with 11 bases remaining between them. The CDR3: CASSISSTSGNTIYF. Here the CDR3 DNA reads TGTGCCAGCAGTATTTCCAGTACCTCTGGAAACACCATATATTTT.

The rearrangement uses TRBV9 and TRBJ1-3; TRBD1 matches at 8 bases. The CDR3 extends over 16 amino acids. CDR1 is SGDLS and CDR2 is YYNGEE in the germline V gene. Trimming at V came to 0 bases and at J to 2 bases, leaving 4 bases not matched to a gene. The CDR3 loop reads CASSVAGGSPGNTIYF. Written as DNA, the CDR3 is TGTGCCAGCAGCGTAGCAGGGGGCAGCCCTGGAAACACCATATATTTT.

This clone has just a few counts. The rearrangement links TRBV15 to TRBJ2-2; 9 bases line up with TRBD1. V lost 8 bases and J lost 2; bases outside the gene matches: 6. The V gene's germline CDR1 is LNHNV and CDR2 YYDKDF (reference sequence). CDR3 size: 15 residues. CDR3 amino acids: CATGWTGDNTGELFF. In DNA, the CDR3 is TGTGCCACCGGGTGGACAGGGGACAACACCGGGGAGCTGTTTTTT.

The chain uses TRBV5-1 and TRBJ1-1, with a tentative D call TRBD1 (6 bases). Germline V gene sequence: CDR1 SGHRS, CDR2 YFSETQ. Trimming took off 3 bases at V and 0 bases at J, with 9 bases between the two ends. The CDR3 sequence is 14 residues long. The DNA for the CDR3 is TGCGCCAGCAGCTCACAGGGTTTGAACACTGAAGCTTTCTTT. Protein: CASSSQGLNTEAFF.